Presented here are 9 T cell receptor beta chains from one specimen sequenced in a study of blood T cell repertoires in COVID-19. The assay was immunoSEQ multiplex PCR, and TCRdb's table has in-frame clones only and misses some. The sample lists about 230,000 clones, approximately 84% occurring once. The sample taken for sequencing was peripheral blood. The receptors were sampled from a middle-aged man with acute or convalescent COVID-19.

V and J are TRBV20-1 and TRBJ2-3, with TRBD2 as a possible D gene (5 bases). This CDR3 is 11 amino acids long. Trimming left V 7 bases short and J 4 bases short, with 9 bases between. Germline V gene data show CDR1 as DFQATT and CDR2 as SNEGSKA (reference sequence). CDR3: CSELAADTQYF. CDR3 nucleotide sequence: TGCAGTGAGCTAGCCGCAGATACGCAGTATTTT.

This clone was counted only a few times. V and J are TRBV6-4 and TRBJ1-1, with D possibly TRBD1 on 6 matching bases. This CDR3 has 13 amino acids. V lost 3 bases and J 1 base, leaving 6 bases between the germline ends. Per the germline V gene, CDR1 is MRHNA and CDR2 is SNTAGT. The DNA of the CDR3 is TGTGCCAGCAGTGAGACAGGGAACACTGAAGCTTTCTTT. It codes for CASSETGNTEAFF.

This sequence joins TRBV6-5 and TRBJ1-6, with D possibly matching TRBD1 (6 bases). CDR1 is MNHEY, CDR2 SVGAGI, per germline. Trimming left V 8 bases short and J 9 bases short, with 17 bases between. This CDR3 spans 14 amino acids. CDR3 nucleotides: TGTGCCAGCGCGGGGGACACCCCTTTTTCACCCCTCCACTTT. Its protein is CASAGDTPFSPLHF.

The V and J genes are TRBV14 and TRBJ2-7; D may be TRBD1 (7 bases). Germline V gene data show CDR1 as SGHDN and CDR2 as FVKESK. The CDR3 covers 15 residues. V lost 1 base and J lost 2, with 12 bases in between. The CDR3 here is CASSQAGGPTYEQYF. The DNA of the CDR3 is TGTGCCAGCAGCCAAGCAGGGGGGCCTACCTACGAGCAGTACTTC.

The chain has TRBV5-1 and TRBJ2-7; 11 bases agree with TRBD1. Germline lookup yields CDR1 SGHRS and CDR2 YFSETQ. V was pared by 5 bases and J by 2 bases, with 6 bases of the junction left unmatched. CDR3 length: 15 residues. In DNA form, the CDR3 reads TGCGCCAGCAGAGCCGGGACAGGGGGTACCTACGAGCAGTACTTC. Its protein product is CASRAGTGGTYEQYF.

This rearrangement joins TRBV4-2 to TRBJ1-4; the D is unclear. The V gene lost 0 bases and the J gene lost 1 base, with 9 bases spanning the gap. The CDR3 loop spans 16 amino acids. Per germline, CDR1 LGHNA and CDR2 YNFKEQ. The CDR3 nucleotides read TGTGCCAGCAGCCAAGAAGCAGGAAGAACTAATGAAAAACTGTTTTTT. It translates to CASSQEAGRTNEKLFF.

Of note for this clone: The same CDR3 also results from other DNA sequences found in this sample. The chain links TRBV28 to TRBJ1-5, with D tentatively TRBD1 (5 bases). V shed 6 bases and J shed 1 base, with 10 bases lying between them. Germline CDR1 and CDR2: MDHEN and SYDVKM. The length of the CDR3 is 14 residues. This CDR3 is CASSLGGSNQPQHF. CDR3 nucleotide sequence: TGTGCCAGCAGCCTCGGGGGGAGCAATCAGCCCCAGCATTTT. Full variable domain (remainder filled in from reference TRBV28 and TRBJ1-5): DVKVTQSSRYLVKRTGEKVFLECVQDMDHENMFWYRQDPGLGLRLIYFSYDVKMKEKGDIPEGYSVSREKKERFSLILESASTNQTSMYLCASSLGGSNQPQHFGDGTRLSIL.

J is TRBJ1-2 and V is TRBV3-1 (or the pseudogene TRBV3-2); 7 bases map to TRBD1. CDR1 is LGHDT, CDR2 YNNKEL, per germline (reference sequence). This CDR3 region has 14 residues. V gave up 3 bases and J gave up 6 bases; unmatched junction bases: 7. The CDR3 protein is CASSQRQGKNGYTF. CDR3 in DNA: TGTGCCAGCAGCCAGCGACAGGGTAAGAATGGCTACACCTTC.

This clone was observed a single time. The chain uses TRBV11-2 and TRBJ2-3; TRBD2 aligns across 9 bases. After removal of 1 base from V and 3 bases from J, the junction contained 5 bases not matched to a gene. The germline V gene has CDR1 SGHAT and CDR2 FQNNGV. There are 16 residues in the CDR3. CDR3 DNA sequence: TGTGCCAGCAGCTTAGGGGCGGGGGGGCCAACAGATACGCAGTATTTT. Its translation is CASSLGAGGPTDTQYF.